These T cell receptor beta chains were read from a single sample in a study of neoadjuvant nivolumab and ipilimumab in lung cancer. Only in-frame clones appear in the TCRdb table, and some are missing; sequencing was by immunoSEQ multiplex PCR. Among around 24,000 clones listed, 82% were seen once. This specimen consisted of tumor tissue, obtained after neoadjuvant nivolumab, alone or with ipilimumab, at or shortly before surgery. The source of these receptors is an adult with non-small cell lung cancer. Both conserved end residues are part of each CDR3. The D gene is left open where the match is weak. Not all rows give a size; the values are once, few, many and, for expanded clones, a class.

>-|TRBJ2-2|-|TRBV10-2
TGCGCCAGCGGAGACCCGGGCACCGGGGAGCTGTTTTTT
CASGDPGTGELFF
>-|TRBJ1-4|once|TRBV18
TGTGCCAGCTCACCGGGCAGGGGTAATGAAAAACTGTTTTTT
CASSPGRGNEKLFF
>-|TRBJ2-5|once|TRBV5-1
TGCGCCAGCAGCACCGGCGCAGGGGAGACCCAGTACTTC
CASSTGAGETQYF
>-|TRBJ2-3|-|TRBV5-4
TGTGCCAGCAGAATATATGGTGCAGATACGCAGTATTTT
CASRIYGADTQYF
>TRBD2|TRBJ2-2|-|TRBV18
TGTGCCAGCTCACCACGGGAGGGTGACGACACCGGGGAGCTGTTTTTT
CASSPREGDDTGELFF
>TRBD1|TRBJ1-2|-|TRBV28
TGTGCCAGCAGAAAAACAGGGGGTCAGGCCTATGGCTACACCTTC
CASRKTGGQAYGYTF
>TRBD2|TRBJ2-5|-|TRBV6-5
TGTGCCAGCAGTTACCAAGCGGGAGGAGGGGAGACCCAGTACTTC
CASSYQAGGGETQYF
>TRBD1|TRBJ1-5|once|TRBV10-2
TGCGCCAGCAGTGAGGCAGGGACAGGGGTTCAGCCCCAGCATTTT
CASSEAGTGVQPQHF
>-|TRBJ1-4|-|TRBV18
TGTGCCAGCTCACCACTGGGGAATGAAAAACTGTTTTTT
CASSPLGNEKLFF
>-|TRBJ2-1|-|TRBV30
TGTGCCTGGAGTGGTCGGACCAACCAGGGAGACTCCTACAATGAGCAGTTCTTC
CAWSGRTNQGDSYNEQFF